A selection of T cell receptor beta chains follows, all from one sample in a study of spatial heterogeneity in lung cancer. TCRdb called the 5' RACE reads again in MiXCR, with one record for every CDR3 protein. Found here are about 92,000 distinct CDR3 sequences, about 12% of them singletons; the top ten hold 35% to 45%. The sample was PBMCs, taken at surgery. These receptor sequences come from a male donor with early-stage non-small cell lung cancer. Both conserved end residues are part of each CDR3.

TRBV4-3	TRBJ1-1	CASSQVGWGKTEAFF
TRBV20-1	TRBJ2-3	CSLSRGEGLRLADTQYF
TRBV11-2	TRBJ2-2	CASSKGTGPPGELFF
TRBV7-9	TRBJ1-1	CASRSGSEAFF
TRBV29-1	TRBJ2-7	CSVAQGQSYEQYF
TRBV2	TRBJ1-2	CASTPAALNYGYTF
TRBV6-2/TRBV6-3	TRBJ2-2	CASSPSGADTGELFF
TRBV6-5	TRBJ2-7	CASRTGGTYEQYF
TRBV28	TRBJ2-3	CASSTPGGGLPDTQYF
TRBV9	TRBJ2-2	CASSVGILNGELFF
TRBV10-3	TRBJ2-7	CAISESGQVAYEQYF
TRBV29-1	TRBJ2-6	CSVLVRSGANVLTF
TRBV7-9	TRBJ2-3	CASSYWGDTQYF
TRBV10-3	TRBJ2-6	CAISDHRQGGANVLTF